A single sample is the source of the 27 T cell receptor beta chains below, sequenced in a study of cytomegalovirus exposure and HLA in healthy donors. Here immunoSEQ multiplex PCR was the method, and the copy in TCRdb shows in-frame clones only, minus some. The table records about 200,000 clones, 65% to 90% of them present only once. The specimen sequenced was PBMCs. The receptors derive from a woman between 25 and 40 years old in good health and CMV-seropositive.

This chain links TRBV5-6 with TRBJ1-1; tentatively, D is TRBD1 (6 bases). Trimming removed 0 bases from V and 8 bases from J, with 8 bases in between. The germline gives CDR1 SGHDT, CDR2 YYEEEE. The CDR3 totals 12 residues. The CDR3 DNA is TGTGCCAGCAGCTTGGTCGGGACAGAAGCTTTCTTT. This codes for CASSLVGTEAFF.

This clone was seen just once. This chain connects TRBV9 to TRBJ2-1, with D maybe TRBD1 (6 bases). The CDR3 covers 16 residues. The V end lost 0 bases, the J end lost 0 bases, and 10 bases lay between the germline ends. Per germline, CDR1 SGDLS and CDR2 YYNGEE. The CDR3 DNA reads as TGTGCCAGCAGCGTAGGGACAGTGCGCTCCTACAATGAGCAGTTCTTC. It is translated as CASSVGTVRSYNEQFF.

The chain uses TRBV30 and TRBJ1-1; D unclear. V was trimmed by 1 base and J by 4 bases, leaving 10 bases between them. Germline assignment: CDR1 GTSNPN and CDR2 SVGIG (reference sequence). The CDR3 is made up of 13 amino acids. This CDR3 is CAWSGAAGTEAFF. CDR3 sequence (DNA): TGTGCCTGGAGTGGGGCAGCGGGCACTGAAGCTTTCTTT.

V usage is TRBV5-4 and J usage is TRBJ1-2; TRBD1 might be the D (6 bases). CDR3 length: 15 amino acids. V lost 4 bases to trimming and J lost 5 bases, with 18 bases between them. Germline V gene lookup returns CDR1 SGHNT and CDR2 YYREEE (reference sequence). The CDR3 nucleotides are TGTGCCAGCAGCCCGGACAGTATCTTTAGTTATGGCTACACCTTC. Its translation is CASSPDSIFSYGYTF.

V is TRBV6-1 and J is TRBJ2-7; D is undetermined. CDR1 and CDR2 (germline): MNHNS, SASEGT. V was cut by 0 bases and J by 3 bases, with 18 bases left in between. This CDR3 comprises 17 residues. The CDR3 loop reads CASSEASQIPSFYEQYF. As DNA, the CDR3 is TGTGCCAGCAGTGAAGCGTCCCAGATACCATCGTTCTACGAGCAGTACTTC.

This clone has only one observation. This chain joins TRBV7-2 and TRBJ2-7; the D gene is possibly TRBD2 (5 bases). V was pared by 1 base and J by 6 bases, with 7 bases between. The CDR3 consists of 12 residues. Germline V lookup: CDR1 SGHTA, CDR2 FQGNSA. CDR3 DNA: TGTGCCAGCAGCTTAGGCGGGCTCGAGCAGTACTTC. Translated, it gives CASSLGGLEQYF.

V usage is TRBV6-1 and J usage is TRBJ2-7, with 7 bases lining up with TRBD1. This CDR3 is 15 amino acids long. V lost 5 bases, J lost 3 bases, and 10 bases stayed unmatched. Germline loops: CDR1 MNHNS, CDR2 SASEGT. The CDR3 region has the DNA TGTGCCAGCAGTACGTACAGGGGAGTAGACTACGAGCAGTACTTC. Its protein product is CASSTYRGVDYEQYF.

The chain is built from TRBV6-5 and TRBJ2-7, with 9 bases fitting TRBD2. Germline V gives CDR1 MNHEY, CDR2 SVGAGI. The CDR3 has 14 amino acids. Trimming cost V 10 bases and J 2 bases; bases outside gene matches: 9. CDR3 region: CATKTLAGPYEQYF. The CDR3 DNA follows: TGTGCCACCAAAACCCTAGCGGGACCCTACGAGCAGTACTTC.

This clone was detected only once. The chain has TRBV6-1 and TRBJ2-7, with 9 bases matching TRBD2. CDR3 length equals 13 residues. CDR1 MNHNS and CDR2 SASEGT come from the germline V gene. Trimming removed 8 bases from V and 4 bases from J; junction bases left unmatched: 6. CDR3 residues: CASARAGGYEQYF. The CDR3 DNA follows: TGTGCCAGCGCCCGGGCGGGAGGGTACGAGCAGTACTTC.

The chain combines TRBV27 with TRBJ1-1, with a possible D match to TRBD1 (5 bases). This CDR3 is 14 amino acids long. Per the germline V gene, CDR1 is MNHEY and CDR2 is SMNVEV (reference sequence). V lost 2 bases and J lost 0, with 7 bases in between. Here the CDR3 reads CASSLRQMNTEAFF. The DNA of the CDR3 is TGTGCCAGCAGTTTAAGACAGATGAACACTGAAGCTTTCTTT.

This chain joins TRBV25-1 and TRBJ2-7; 7 bases fit TRBD2. Germline loops: CDR1 MGHDK, CDR2 SYGVNS. CDR3 length equals 13 residues. V lost 8 bases, J lost 2 bases, and 6 bases stayed unmatched. The CDR3: CASSFAGAYEQYF. In DNA, the CDR3 is TGTGCCAGCTCTTTCGCGGGGGCCTACGAGCAGTACTTC.

A word on this clone: The junction departs from germline at one end; a sequencing error may be responsible. The CDR3 DNA is TGTGCCAGCAGTTTAAGGGGCGGGACCCTCTACAGTGAGCAGTTCTTC. Residues: CASSLRGGTLYSEQFF. The chain couples TRBV27 to TRBJ2-1; TRBD2 might be the D (6 bases). The CDR3 sequence is 16 residues long. Germline CDR1 reads MNHEY; CDR2 reads SMNVEV (reference sequence).

This rearrangement joins TRBV11-2 to TRBJ2-7; possible D gene TRBD1, 6 bases. The V gene's germline CDR1 is SGHAT and CDR2 FQNNGV. The V and J ends lost 4 bases and 3 bases respectively, with 19 bases between them. The CDR3 is made up of 16 amino acids. CDR3 coding DNA: TGTGCCAGCAGCTCCCTTTCCGGGACATCCGACTACGAGCAGTACTTC. As protein: CASSSLSGTSDYEQYF.

The CDR3 DNA reads TGTGCCAGCGGCATAACCGATGAAGCTTTCTTT. The encoded protein is CASGITDEAFF. The V call is TRBV28, the J call TRBJ1-1; D gene uncertain. V was pared by 8 bases and J by 7 bases, with 11 bases between. Germline lookup yields CDR1 MDHEN and CDR2 SYDVKM. The CDR3 contains 11 residues.

The chain recombines TRBV27 with TRBJ2-5, with D possibly being TRBD1 (7 bases). CDR1 is MNHEY and CDR2 is SMNVEV in the germline V gene (reference sequence). Trimming took 2 bases from V and 2 from J, leaving 21 bases between them. The CDR3 covers 18 residues. CDR3 coding DNA: TGTGCCAGCAGTTTAAGCGGAGGGGCAGGGGGAGGTCAAGAGACCCAGTACTTC. It is translated as CASSLSGGAGGGQETQYF.

There are a few counts of this clone. This chain links TRBV19 with TRBJ2-2; TRBD2 is a possible D gene (5 bases). The V end was cut by 3 bases, the J end by 7 bases, with 12 bases between. This CDR3 is 14 amino acids long. The germline CDR1 and CDR2 sequences are LNHDA and SQIVND (reference sequence). CDR3 DNA sequence: TGTGCCAGTAGTATGGGGAAGGGAGTCGGGGAGCTGTTTTTT. It translates to CASSMGKGVGELFF.

The chain recombines TRBV7-8 with TRBJ1-2; D unresolved. Trimming cost V 4 bases and J 8 bases, with 20 bases left between them. This CDR3 comprises 15 residues. Germline CDR1 and CDR2: SGHVS and FQNEAQ. The CDR3 DNA follows: TGTGCCAGCAGCTCCGGGAGGCTCCTCTCTCCGGGCTACACCTTC. This encodes CASSSGRLLSPGYTF.

This chain joins TRBV30 and TRBJ1-1; D possibly corresponds to TRBD1 (6 bases). CDR1 is GTSNPN and CDR2 is SVGIG in the germline V gene (reference sequence). This CDR3 is built from 14 residues. V lost 5 bases and J 1 base, leaving 14 bases between the germline ends. The chain's CDR3 is CAWGEGTPNTEAFF. In nucleotides, the CDR3 is TGTGCCTGGGGGGAGGGGACACCGAACACTGAAGCTTTCTTT.

The chain recombines TRBV25-1 with TRBJ1-1; TRBD1 might be the D (5 bases). The germline gives CDR1 MGHDK, CDR2 SYGVNS. The CDR3 totals 15 residues. The V and J ends lost 3 bases and 5 bases respectively, with 16 bases between them. The CDR3 nucleotides are TGTGCCAGCAGTGAGGCCCGGGGGGGTCGGACTGAAGCTTTCTTT. It specifies CASSEARGGRTEAFF.

This chain links TRBV28 with TRBJ2-7, with 10 bases identical to TRBD2. Per the germline V gene, CDR1 is MDHEN and CDR2 is SYDVKM. This CDR3 is 16 amino acids long. V lost 5 bases to trimming and J lost 5 bases; unmatched junction nucleotides: 12. CDR3 sequence reads: CASSVTAGGLPNEQYF. The DNA of the CDR3 is TGTGCCAGCAGTGTTACAGCGGGAGGGCTACCCAACGAGCAGTACTTC.

In this sample, this clone turned up once. The CDR3: CASSPRPGTSGSPSSYNEQFF. DNA for the CDR3: TGTGCCAGCTCACCCCGCCCCGGGACTAGCGGGAGTCCGAGCTCCTACAATGAGCAGTTCTTC. The V and J genes are TRBV18 and TRBJ2-1; 14 positions agree with TRBD2. After removal of 3 bases from V and 0 bases from J, the junction contained 13 bases not matched to a gene. Germline CDR1 is KGHSH and CDR2 is LQKENI. This CDR3 has 21 amino acids.

This sequence joins TRBV5-6 and TRBJ2-7, with a tentative D call TRBD1 (5 bases). The CDR3 consists of 14 residues. The germline CDR1 and CDR2 sequences are SGHDT and YYEEEE. V was clipped by 7 bases and J by 2 bases, with 16 bases between them. CDR3 protein: CASAIWGRPYEQYF. Written as DNA, the CDR3 is TGTGCCAGCGCAATTTGGGGCAGGCCCTACGAGCAGTACTTC.

This sequence joins TRBV2 and TRBJ2-4; weak D call: TRBD1 (7 bases). Germline CDR1 reads SNHLY; CDR2 reads FYNNEI. The CDR3 covers 11 residues. V lost 9 bases and J lost 8, with 11 bases in between. CDR3 region: CASTGEDIQYF. The CDR3 nucleotides are TGTGCCAGTACAGGGGAGGACATTCAGTACTTC.

The sample holds a few counts of this clone. V gene TRBV19 combines with J gene TRBJ2-7; D is possibly TRBD2 (5 bases). The CDR3 totals 15 residues. V lost 4 bases and J 9 bases, leaving 22 bases between the germline ends. CDR1 and CDR2 (germline): LNHDA, SQIVND (reference sequence). The CDR3 region has the DNA TGTGCCAGTAGTAGTGGGCGGCCTGGGAGTCTAAGGCAGTACTTC. Translating it yields CASSSGRPGSLRQYF.

This clone was seen only a few times. V is TRBV29-1 and J is TRBJ1-5; D remains unclear. Germline lookup yields CDR1 SQVTM and CDR2 ANQGSEA. With 1 base removed from V and 16 bases from J, the gap between germline ends came to 14 bases. The CDR3 spans 11 residues. The CDR3 loop reads CSVEVGGLEHF. The DNA for the CDR3 is TGCAGCGTTGAAGTTGGAGGTCTCGAACATTTT.

The chain is built from TRBV28 and TRBJ2-3, with 8 bases lining up with TRBD2. The CDR3 spans 16 residues. The V and J ends lost 4 bases and 5 bases, in that order; junction bases with no gene match: 11. Germline values: CDR1 MDHEN, CDR2 SYDVKM. The CDR3 here is CASSSPGERERDTQYF. CDR3 coding DNA: TGTGCCAGCAGTTCCCCCGGGGAGCGGGAGAGAGATACGCAGTATTTT.

The rearrangement joins TRBV9 to TRBJ1-1; 7 nucleotides align to TRBD1. V gave up 4 bases and J gave up 7 bases; unmatched junction bases: 7. Germline V gene sequence: CDR1 SGDLS, CDR2 YYNGEE. This CDR3 contains 13 residues. CDR3 protein: CASSSAGQVEAFF. As DNA, the CDR3 is TGTGCCAGCAGCTCTGCCGGACAGGTTGAAGCTTTCTTT.